This entry lists 6 T cell receptor beta chains sequenced from one sample in a study of cytomegalovirus exposure and HLA in healthy donors. The study ran its PCR with 60 Vbeta and 13 Jbeta primers. This table comes from immunoSEQ multiplex PCR, and its TCRdb copy is limited to in-frame clones, with some not included. The repertoire table contains roughly 69,000 clones. The sample consisted of PBMCs. The origin of the receptors is a woman aged 30 to 39 in good health and CMV-seronegative.

V gene TRBV9 combines with J gene TRBJ2-5; perhaps TRBD1 as D (6 bases). The germline V gene encodes CDR1 SGDLS and CDR2 YYNGEE. The CDR3 consists of 15 residues. V dropped 0 bases and J dropped 5 bases, with 14 bases sitting between them. The CDR3 nucleotides read TGTGCCAGCAGCGTAGAGACAGGTGGAGGCGAGACCCAGTACTTC. Its protein is CASSVETGGGETQYF.

V gene TRBV5-1 combines with J gene TRBJ2-5; TRBD2 matches at 7 bases. The germline gives CDR1 SGHRS, CDR2 YFSETQ. The CDR3 runs 14 residues. Trimming at V came to 4 bases and at J to 2 bases, leaving 5 bases not matched to a gene. CDR3: CASSRTSAQETQYF. For the CDR3, the DNA is TGCGCCAGCAGCCGAACTAGCGCTCAAGAGACCCAGTACTTC.

The chain links TRBV4-2 to TRBJ2-3; TRBD2 is a possible D gene (5 bases). The CDR3 covers 16 residues. Germline CDR1 reads LGHNA; CDR2 reads YNFKEQ. V lost 3 bases and J 2 bases, leaving 15 bases between the germline ends. In nucleotides, the CDR3 is TGTGCCAGCAGCCACGAAGCGGAAGGGCACACAGATACGCAGTATTTT. This sequence encodes CASSHEAEGHTDTQYF.

Concerning this clone itself: The sample holds other DNA sequences that translate to the same CDR3. The DNA of the CDR3 is TGCAGCGTTGAAGGGCTAGCGGGAGGTTCCTACAATGAGCAGTTCTTC. Translating gives CSVEGLAGGSYNEQFF. The chain employs TRBV29-1 and TRBJ2-1, with 11 positions matching TRBD2. Germline assignment: CDR1 SQVTM and CDR2 ANQGSEA. This CDR3 comprises 16 residues. The ends lost 1 base at V and 1 base at J; junction bases unmatched: 3.

The chain is built from TRBV6-6 and TRBJ1-5; the D is unclear. Per the germline V gene, CDR1 is MNHNY and CDR2 is SVGAGI (reference sequence). V lost 6 bases and J lost 5, with 14 bases in between. The CDR3 contains 14 residues. The CDR3 region is CASSQGRSDQPQHF. DNA for the CDR3: TGTGCCAGCAGCCAAGGCAGGTCGGATCAGCCCCAGCATTTT.

The rearrangement joins TRBV19 to TRBJ2-4; possibly TRBD2 for D (5 bases). The V gene lost 6 bases and the J gene lost 7 bases, with 10 bases spanning the gap. CDR3 length: 12 residues. CDR1 LNHDA and CDR2 SQIVND come from the germline V gene (reference sequence). CDR3 loop: CASSRTGNIQYF. CDR3 coding DNA: TGTGCCAGTAGCCGGACGGGGAACATTCAGTACTTC.